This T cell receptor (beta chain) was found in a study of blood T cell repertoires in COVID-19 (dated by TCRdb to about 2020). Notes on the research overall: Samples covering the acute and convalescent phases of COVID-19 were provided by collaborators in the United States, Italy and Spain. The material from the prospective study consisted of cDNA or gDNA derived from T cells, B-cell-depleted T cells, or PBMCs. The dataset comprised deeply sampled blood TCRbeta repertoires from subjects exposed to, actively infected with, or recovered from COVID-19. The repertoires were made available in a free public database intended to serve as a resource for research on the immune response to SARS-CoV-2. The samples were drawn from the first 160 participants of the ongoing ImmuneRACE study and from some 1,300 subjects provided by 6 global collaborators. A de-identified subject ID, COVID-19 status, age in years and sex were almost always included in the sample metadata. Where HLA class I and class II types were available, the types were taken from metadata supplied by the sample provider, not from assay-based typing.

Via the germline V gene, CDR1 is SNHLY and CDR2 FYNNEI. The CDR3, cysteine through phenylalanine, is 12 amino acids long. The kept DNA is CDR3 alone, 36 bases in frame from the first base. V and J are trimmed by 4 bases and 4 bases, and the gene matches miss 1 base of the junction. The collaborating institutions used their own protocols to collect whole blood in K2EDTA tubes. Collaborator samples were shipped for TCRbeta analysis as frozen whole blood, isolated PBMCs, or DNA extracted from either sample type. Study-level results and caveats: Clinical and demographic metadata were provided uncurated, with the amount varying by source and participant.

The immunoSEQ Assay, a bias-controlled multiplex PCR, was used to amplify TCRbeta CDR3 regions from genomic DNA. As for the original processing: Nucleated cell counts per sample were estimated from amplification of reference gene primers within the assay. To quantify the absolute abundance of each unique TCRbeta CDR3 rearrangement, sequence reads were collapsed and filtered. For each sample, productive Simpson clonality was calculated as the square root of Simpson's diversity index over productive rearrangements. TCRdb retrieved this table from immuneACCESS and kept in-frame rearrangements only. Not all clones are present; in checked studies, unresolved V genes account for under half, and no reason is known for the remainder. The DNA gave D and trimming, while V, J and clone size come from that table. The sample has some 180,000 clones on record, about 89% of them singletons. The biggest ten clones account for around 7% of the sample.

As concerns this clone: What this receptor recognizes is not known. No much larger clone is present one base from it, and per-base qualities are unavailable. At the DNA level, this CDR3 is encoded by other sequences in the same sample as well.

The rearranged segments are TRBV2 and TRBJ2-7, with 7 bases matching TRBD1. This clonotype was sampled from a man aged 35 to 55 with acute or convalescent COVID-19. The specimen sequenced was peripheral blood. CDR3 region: CASSGQGYEQYF. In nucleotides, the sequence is TGTGCCAGCAGTGGACAGGGATACGAGCAGTACTTC.